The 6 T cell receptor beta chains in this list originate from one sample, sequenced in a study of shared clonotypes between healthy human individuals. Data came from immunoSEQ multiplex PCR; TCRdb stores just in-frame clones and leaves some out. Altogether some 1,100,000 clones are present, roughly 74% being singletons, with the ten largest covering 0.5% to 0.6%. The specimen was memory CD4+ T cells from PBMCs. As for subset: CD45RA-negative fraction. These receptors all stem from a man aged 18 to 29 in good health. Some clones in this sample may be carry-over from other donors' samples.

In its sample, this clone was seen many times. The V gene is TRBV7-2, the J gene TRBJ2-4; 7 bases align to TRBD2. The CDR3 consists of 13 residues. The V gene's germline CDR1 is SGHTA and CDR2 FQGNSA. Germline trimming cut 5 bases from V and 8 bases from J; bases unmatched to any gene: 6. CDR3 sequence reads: CASSPEGRDIQYF. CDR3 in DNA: TGTGCCAGCAGCCCCGAAGGGAGGGACATTCAGTACTTC.

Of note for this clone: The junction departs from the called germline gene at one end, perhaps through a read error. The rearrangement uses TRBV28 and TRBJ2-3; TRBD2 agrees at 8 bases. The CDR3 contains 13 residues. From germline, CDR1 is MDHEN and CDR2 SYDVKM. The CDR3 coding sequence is TGTGCCAGCAGTTTCGGGGGGGCTGATACGCAGTGTTTT. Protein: CASSFGGADTQCF. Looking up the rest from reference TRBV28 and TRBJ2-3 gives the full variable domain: DVKVTQSSRYLVKRTGEKVFLECVQDMDHENMFWYRQDPGLGLRLIYFSYDVKMKEKGDIPEGYSVSREKKERFSLILESASTNQTSMYLCASSFGGADTQCFGPGTRLTVL.

This CDR3 is CASSETGTVEKLFF. DNA of the CDR3: TGTGCCAGCAGCGAGACAGGGACAGTAGAAAAACTGTTTTTT. The rearrangement uses TRBV4-2 and TRBJ1-4; 7 nucleotides match TRBD1. The CDR3 has 14 amino acids. Germline V gene lookup returns CDR1 LGHNA and CDR2 YNFKEQ. V dropped 5 bases and J dropped 8; count of bases not matched to a gene: 8.

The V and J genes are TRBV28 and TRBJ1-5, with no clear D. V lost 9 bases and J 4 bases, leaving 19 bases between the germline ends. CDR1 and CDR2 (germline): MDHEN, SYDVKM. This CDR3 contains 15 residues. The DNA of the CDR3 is TGTGCCAGTCTAGCCTGGCGGCAGAGTAATCAGCCCCAGCATTTT. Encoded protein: CASLAWRQSNQPQHF.

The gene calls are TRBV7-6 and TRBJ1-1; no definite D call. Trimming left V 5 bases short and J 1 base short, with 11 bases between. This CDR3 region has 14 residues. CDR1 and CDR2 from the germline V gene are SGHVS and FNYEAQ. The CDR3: CASSAGRQNTEAFF. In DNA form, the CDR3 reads TGTGCCAGCAGCGCGGGCCGACAGAACACTGAAGCTTTCTTT. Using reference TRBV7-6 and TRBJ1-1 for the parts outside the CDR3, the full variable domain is GAGVSQSPRYKVTKRGQDVALRCDPISGHVSLYWYRQALGQGPEFLTYFNYEAQQDKSGLPNDRFSAERPEGSISTLTIQRTEQRDSAMYRCASSAGRQNTEAFFGQGTRLTVV.

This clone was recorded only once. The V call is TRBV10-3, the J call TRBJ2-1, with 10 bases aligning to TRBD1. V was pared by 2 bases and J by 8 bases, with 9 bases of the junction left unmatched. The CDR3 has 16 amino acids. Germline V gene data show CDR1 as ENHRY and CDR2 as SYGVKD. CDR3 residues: CAISERQGDRGDEQFF. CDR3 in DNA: TGTGCCATCAGTGAGCGTCAAGGGGACAGGGGAGATGAGCAGTTCTTC.